This T cell receptor (beta chain) is drawn from a study of TIL therapy for anti-PD-1-resistant metastatic lung cancer. This was the immunoSEQ v3 assay. Method: immunoSEQ multiplex PCR; TCRdb's copy keeps in-frame clones and lacks some. Among under 7,500 clones, about 65% were seen once, and the ten largest hold approximately 7.5%. The CDR3 runs 15 residues. V was shortened by 8 bases and J by 0 bases, with 14 bases between the two germline ends. Germline CDR1 LGHDT, CDR2 YNNKEL (reference sequence). Time point of the sample: pre-treatment sample, taken before nivolumab and TIL therapy. Tumor tissue came from excised metastases, mostly pleural nodules or supraclavicular lymph nodes.

This TCR was recovered from a person aged 25 to 85 with non-small cell lung cancer. The sequences come from tumor tissue, collected at baseline. The chain combines TRBV3-1 (or the pseudogene TRBV3-2) with TRBJ2-4, with D possibly matching TRBD2 (6 bases). The CDR3 spells CASAAGSLAKNIQYF. As DNA, the CDR3 is TGTGCCAGCGCTGCGGGGAGCCTAGCCAAAAACATTCAGTACTTC.